The source of this T cell receptor beta chain is a study of blood T cell repertoires in COVID-19. As for the study in general: From the United States, Italy and Spain came samples of acute and convalescent COVID-19.

V dropped 3 bases and J dropped 6; count of bases not matched to a gene: 12. CDR1 SGDLS and CDR2 YYNGEE come from the germline V gene. CDR3 length: 16 residues. Method: immunoSEQ multiplex PCR; TCRdb's copy keeps in-frame clones and lacks some. The sample has 280,000 or so clones; 88% are singletons. This chain joins TRBV9 and TRBJ1-1, with 9 bases aligning to TRBD1. This TCR was recovered from a man aged 18 to 29 with active or convalescent COVID-19. The material sequenced was peripheral blood. As DNA, the CDR3 is TGTGCCAGCAGCGCCCCCGGGACAGGGTTAATTGCTGAAGCTTTCTTT. It codes for CASSAPGTGLIAEAFF.